Below, 13 T cell receptor beta chains from the same sample are listed, as sequenced in a study of HIV-infected patients and healthy controls. No cell fractionation was done, so the repertoire covers all unsorted peripheral blood T cells. Alpha and beta constant-region primers primed reverse transcription of around 500 ng RNA. Each of the alpha and beta chains got its own library through chain-specific third strand synthesis with indices. TCRdb re-called the 5' RACE reads through MiXCR, storing one row per CDR3 protein. The data contain roughly 10,000 distinct CDR3 sequences, about 8.8% of them singletons. Sequencing was performed on blood, taken before antiretroviral therapy. These receptors came from an adult with HIV infection. The donor label of this sample is uncertain.

This clonotype was picked up many times. V and J are TRBV10-1 and TRBJ2-5; TRBD1 matches 7 bases. Germline V CDR1 and CDR2: WNHNN, SYGVQD (reference sequence). The CDR3 is 13 residues long. The junction had 8 bases not matched to a gene; V was cut back by 6 bases and J by 7 bases. The CDR3 loop reads CASSGTALGTQYF. DNA for the CDR3: TGCGCCAGCAGCGGGACAGCCCTCGGGACCCAGTACTTC.

In this sample, this clonotype turned up many times. The rearrangement joins TRBV20-1 to TRBJ2-5; 16 nucleotides align to TRBD2. The germline CDR1 and CDR2 sequences are DFQATT and SNEGSKA (reference sequence). Germline trimming cut 6 bases from V and 1 base from J; bases unmatched to any gene: 8. CDR3 size: 17 residues. The CDR3 DNA reads TGCAGTGCAGAACCCGGGACTAGCGGGGGGGCCCAAGAGACCCAGTACTTC. Translated, it gives CSAEPGTSGGAQETQYF.

This clonotype was found a few times. The chain recombines TRBV7-9 with TRBJ1-1, with TRBD1 as a possible D gene (5 bases). CDR1 is SEHNR, CDR2 FQNEAQ, per germline (reference sequence). The CDR3 covers 15 residues. The V gene lost 0 bases and the J gene lost 4 bases, with 12 bases spanning the gap. The CDR3 reads CASSLAKGLATEAFF. The CDR3 region has the DNA TGTGCCAGCAGCTTAGCGAAGGGGTTGGCCACTGAAGCTTTCTTT.

This clonotype appeared many times. The rearrangement uses TRBV6-1 and TRBJ2-4; tentative D call: TRBD1 (5 bases). The CDR3 totals 14 residues. The germline gives CDR1 MNHNS, CDR2 SASEGT. V shed 3 bases and J shed 8 bases, with 14 bases lying between them. CDR3 region: CASSDFTGGYIQYF. In DNA, the CDR3 is TGTGCCAGCAGTGATTTCACAGGCGGTTACATTCAGTACTTC.

This clonotype was observed many times. CDR3 DNA: TGTGCCAGCAGTTTACGGGAGGGACCGACCTACGAGCAGTACTTC. Its protein is CASSLREGPTYEQYF. The chain combines TRBV27 with TRBJ2-7; 8 positions match TRBD2. Trimming removed 2 bases from V and 2 bases from J; junction bases left unmatched: 5. CDR1 MNHEY and CDR2 SMNVEV come from the germline V gene (reference sequence). The CDR3 contains 15 residues.

This clonotype was observed a handful of times. The chain links TRBV10-2 to TRBJ2-7, with 7 bases aligning to TRBD2. Germline V gene data show CDR1 as WSHSY and CDR2 as SAAADI. J was trimmed by 5 bases and V by 3 bases; bases with no gene match: 13. The CDR3 runs 16 residues. The CDR3 DNA sequence: TGCGCCAGCAGTGAAGATGGACTAGGTGTCAGGGACGAGCAGTACTTC. This sequence encodes CASSEDGLGVRDEQYF.

This clonotype was picked up a small number of times. The V gene is TRBV18, the J gene TRBJ2-1; perhaps TRBD1 as D (6 bases). The V end lost 4 bases, the J end lost 5 bases, and 12 bases lay between the germline ends. Germline-derived CDR1 and CDR2 are KGHSH and LQKENI. The CDR3 has 14 residues. CDR3 sequence: CASSLSTGNNEQFF. The CDR3 nucleotides are TGTGCCAGCTCACTATCAACAGGGAACAATGAGCAGTTCTTC.

This clonotype was picked up many times. The CDR3 DNA is TGCAGCGTTGCCCTAGCGGCCTACGAGCAGTACTTC. Translation gives CSVALAAYEQYF. This chain joins TRBV29-1 and TRBJ2-7; TRBD2 agrees at 7 bases. The CDR3 spans 12 residues. Losses at the gene ends were 4 bases for V and 2 bases for J; bases not matched to a gene: 2. Germline V gives CDR1 SQVTM, CDR2 ANQGSEA.

Many counts were recorded for this clonotype. The chain joins TRBV20-1 to TRBJ1-2, with 7 nucleotides matching TRBD1. V lost 6 bases and J lost 5; bases outside the gene matches: 6. Germline V gene sequence: CDR1 DFQATT, CDR2 SNEGSKA (reference sequence). This CDR3 is built from 12 residues. The CDR3 region is CSAEGARYGYTF. The CDR3 bases are TGCAGTGCAGAGGGGGCGCGATATGGCTACACCTTC.

Notes on this clonotype: A single base separates this from a much larger clone, so it may be a read error. The chain links TRBV28 to TRBJ1-1; D call uncertain. Germline V lookup: CDR1 MDHEN, CDR2 SYDVKM. CDR3 length equals 11 residues. The CDR3, as DNA: TGTGCCAGCAGGACTAACATTGAAGCTTTCTTT. This encodes CASRTNIEAFF.

The gene calls are TRBV6-5 and TRBJ2-7, with 10 bases fitting TRBD1. Germline V CDR1 and CDR2: MNHEY, SVGAGI. This CDR3 region has 16 residues. Losses at the gene ends were 0 bases for V and 3 bases for J; bases not matched to a gene: 5. The CDR3 is CASSYSWTGGVYEQYF. CDR3 DNA sequence: TGTGCCAGCAGTTACTCTTGGACAGGGGGGGTCTACGAGCAGTACTTC.

This clonotype came up a few times. The V call is TRBV12-3 or TRBV12-4, the J call TRBJ2-6, with D unclear. The CDR3 runs to 15 residues. Trimming took off 0 bases at V and 1 base at J, with 4 bases between the two ends. The CDR3 coding sequence is TGTGCCAGCAGTTTAGCACGATCTGGGGCCAACGTCCTGACTTTC. It codes for CASSLARSGANVLTF.

This clonotype came up many times. This chain joins TRBV6-5 and TRBJ2-5, with 9 bases aligning to TRBD1. The germline V gene has CDR1 MNHEY and CDR2 SVGAGI. The J segment lost 5 bases and the V segment lost 5 bases, leaving 9 bases of the junction unmatched. The CDR3 spans 15 residues. The CDR3 nucleotides read TGTGCCAGCAGTCGCACAGGGGGCGGGTCTGAGACCCAGTACTTC. Protein: CASSRTGGGSETQYF.